This is a list of T cell receptor beta chains from one sample in a study of siplizumab effects on memory and regulatory T cells. The assay was immunoSEQ multiplex PCR, and TCRdb's table has in-frame clones only and misses some. The sample contains about 100,000 clones, 94% of which appear only once. The sequenced material came from Tregs sorted from blood. These receptors were collected from a human donor in good health. CDR3s include the opening cysteine and the closing phenylalanine or tryptophan. The D gene is left open where the match is weak. Clone size, where shown, is once, few, many, or a class for clones that have expanded.

clone_size,v_call,j_call,d_call,cdr3_aa,cdr3_nt
-,TRBV30,TRBJ2-5,-,CAWSVLVGETQYF,TGTGCCTGGAGTGTACTAGTAGGAGAGACCCAGTACTTC
-,TRBV28,TRBJ1-3,-,CASSLSRREGNTIYF,TGTGCCAGCAGTTTATCCCGCAGGGAGGGGAACACCATATATTTT
-,TRBV10-1,TRBJ2-7,TRBD2,CASSPSGTYEQYF,TGCGCCAGCAGTCCTAGCGGGACCTACGAGCAGTACTTC
-,TRBV18,TRBJ2-2,-,CASRPVGTGELFF,TGTGCCAGCCGACCAGTAGGCACCGGGGAGCTGTTTTTT
once,TRBV28,TRBJ1-2,-,CASSFRQLYGYTF,TGTGCCAGCAGTTTTCGCCAGCTCTATGGCTACACCTTC
-,TRBV18,TRBJ2-7,-,CASSPQTGYEQYF,TGTGCCAGCTCACCGCAAACGGGCTACGAGCAGTACTTC
-,TRBV7-9,TRBJ2-3,TRBD1,CASSRGTALSTDTQYF,TGTGCCAGCAGCCGAGGGACAGCCCTTTCCACAGATACGCAGTATTTT
-,TRBV7-9,TRBJ1-1,-,CASSLTDTEAFF,TGTGCCAGCAGCTTGACCGACACTGAAGCTTTCTTT
-,TRBV11-2,TRBJ2-3,-,CASSRSGRRTDTQYF,TGTGCCAGCAGCCGAAGCGGAAGACGCACAGATACGCAGTATTTT
-,TRBV25-1,TRBJ2-1,TRBD1,CASRTTGFEFF,TGTGCCAGCAGAACGACAGGGTTTGAGTTCTTC
-,TRBV5-1,TRBJ2-7,-,CASSQTDYEQYF,TGCGCCAGCAGCCAGACGGATTACGAGCAGTACTTC
-,TRBV18,TRBJ2-3,-,CASSTGNTQYF,TGTGCCAGCTCAACGGGTAATACGCAGTATTTT
-,TRBV7-9,TRBJ2-1,TRBD2,CASSLLASGVNEQFF,TGTGCCAGCAGCTTATTGGCTAGCGGGGTCAATGAGCAGTTCTTC
-,TRBV7-3,TRBJ1-1,-,CASSRGMNTEAFF,TGTGCCAGCAGCCGAGGTATGAACACTGAAGCTTTCTTT
once,TRBV29-1,TRBJ2-1,-,CSVGSSHNEQFF,TGCAGCGTTGGCAGCTCCCACAATGAGCAGTTCTTC
-,TRBV4-1,TRBJ2-3,TRBD2,CASSRLGLAGELGSTDTQYF,TGCGCCAGCAGCCGACTAGGACTAGCGGGAGAGCTGGGGAGCACAGATACGCAGTATTTT
-,TRBV5-1,TRBJ2-7,TRBD2,CASSFGGRAEIGYEQYF,TGCGCCAGCAGCTTCGGCGGGAGGGCCGAGATAGGCTACGAGCAGTACTTC
-,TRBV5-1,TRBJ2-3,-,CASGIAASEDTQYF,TGCGCCAGCGGGATAGCGGCCTCGGAAGATACGCAGTATTTT
-,TRBV7-9,TRBJ2-7,-,CASSRSGNSYEQYF,TGTGCCAGCAGCAGATCGGGGAACTCCTACGAGCAGTACTTC
once,TRBV28,TRBJ2-3,-,CASSLFLGMGTDTQYF,TGTGCCAGCAGTTTATTCTTGGGGATGGGCACAGATACGCAGTATTTT
-,TRBV11-1,TRBJ2-3,-,CASSAQREDTQYF,TGTGCCAGCAGCGCCCAGCGAGAAGATACGCAGTATTTT
-,TRBV27,TRBJ2-7,-,CASSLGTVGAEQYF,TGTGCCAGCAGTTTGGGGACGGTGGGGGCCGAGCAGTACTTC
-,TRBV5-5,TRBJ2-1,TRBD1,CASSYGTGSSYNEQFF,TGTGCCAGCAGTTACGGGACAGGGAGCTCCTACAATGAGCAGTTCTTC
once,TRBV4-2,TRBJ2-1,-,CASSQGHRVIGDEQFF,TGTGCCAGCAGCCAAGGTCACAGGGTGATTGGCGATGAGCAGTTCTTC
-,TRBV6-6,TRBJ2-6,-,CASSSGANVLTF,TGTGCCAGCTCCTCCGGGGCCAACGTCCTGACTTTC
-,TRBV6-6,TRBJ1-2,-,CASSSTPANYGYTF,TGTGCCAGCAGCAGTACACCTGCTAACTATGGCTACACCTTC
-,TRBV18,TRBJ2-6,-,CASSPELAAYYSGANVLTF,TGTGCCAGCTCACCGGAGCTGGCGGCTTACTATTCTGGGGCCAACGTCCTGACTTTC
-,TRBV5-1,TRBJ1-2,-,CASSLYTLPPNYGYTF,TGCGCCAGCAGCTTATATACACTTCCACCTAACTATGGCTACACCTTC
-,TRBV6-5,TRBJ2-7,TRBD2,CASSPTSGRPYEQYF,TGTGCCAGCAGTCCGACTAGCGGGCGACCCTACGAGCAGTACTTC
-,TRBV7-9,TRBJ2-4,-,CASSPVLIAKNIQYF,TGTGCCAGCAGCCCGGTTCTAATAGCCAAAAACATTCAGTACTTC
-,TRBV5-6,TRBJ1-5,-,CASSLFGALPNQPQHF,TGTGCCAGCAGCTTGTTCGGGGCCCTCCCCAATCAGCCCCAGCATTTT
once,TRBV19,TRBJ1-2,-,CASSVLTGVLGYTF,TGTGCCAGTAGCGTCTTAACCGGGGTATTGGGCTACACCTTC
-,TRBV4-1,TRBJ1-2,-,CASSQDRGANYGYTF,TGCGCCAGCAGCCAAGATAGGGGAGCTAACTATGGCTACACCTTC
-,TRBV5-1,TRBJ2-4,TRBD2,CASSLRGRENIQYF,TGTGCCAGCAGCTTGAGAGGGAGGGAAAACATTCAGTACTTC
-,TRBV7-9,TRBJ1-1,-,CASSLVGEAFF,TGTGCCAGCAGCTTAGTTGGGGAGGCTTTCTTT
-,TRBV2,TRBJ1-2,TRBD1,CASIRDRTYGYTF,TGTGCCAGCATAAGGGACAGGACCTATGGCTACACCTTC
-,TRBV6-1,TRBJ2-3,-,CASSDQGLRWDTQYF,TGTGCCAGCAGTGACCAGGGCCTCCGTTGGGATACGCAGTATTTT
-,TRBV5-6,TRBJ1-2,-,CASSLRERRNTF,TGTGCCAGCAGCTTGAGGGAAAGGAGGAACACCTTC
-,TRBV5-1,TRBJ2-3,TRBD2,CASSATSGRGPSTDTQYF,TGCGCCAGCAGCGCTACTAGCGGGAGAGGACCTAGCACAGATACGCAGTATTTT
-,TRBV19,TRBJ1-3,-,CASTDGRSGNTIYF,TGTGCCAGTACGGACGGCCGCTCTGGAAACACCATATATTTT
-,TRBV18,TRBJ1-4,-,CASSPQGVYEKLFF,TGTGCCAGCTCACCCCAGGGTGTCTATGAAAAACTGTTTTTT
-,TRBV30,TRBJ2-5,-,CAWSVHRVGGGETQYF,TGTGCCTGGAGTGTACATCGCGTGGGGGGCGGGGAGACCCAGTACTTC
once,TRBV6-5,TRBJ1-1,-,CASSPRDPGVAFF,TGTGCCAGCAGTCCACGGGACCCAGGGGTGGCTTTCTTT
-,TRBV27,TRBJ1-2,-,CASRTGFYGYTF,TGTGCCAGCCGCACAGGGTTCTATGGCTACACCTTC
-,TRBV6-5,TRBJ2-3,-,CASSYSGRLQDTQYF,TGTGCCAGCAGTTACTCTGGGAGATTACAAGATACGCAGTATTTT
-,TRBV7-9,TRBJ2-5,-,CASSPTQTGLETQYF,TGTGCCAGCAGCCCAACACAGACAGGCCTAGAGACCCAGTACTTC
-,TRBV7-9,TRBJ2-2,TRBD2,CASSLVGLAGQANTGELFF,TGTGCCAGCAGCTTAGTCGGACTAGCGGGACAAGCGAACACCGGGGAGCTGTTTTTT
-,TRBV15,TRBJ1-5,-,CATSRDVTTGRQPQHF,TGTGCCACCAGCAGAGATGTTACAACAGGGAGACAGCCCCAGCATTTT
-,TRBV4-1,TRBJ2-7,-,CASSQDLRSEQYF,TGCGCCAGCAGCCAAGATTTAAGGAGCGAGCAGTACTTC
-,TRBV7-9,TRBJ2-5,-,CASSLVGARGETQYF,TGTGCCAGCAGCTTAGTCGGGGCGAGGGGAGAGACCCAGTACTTC
-,TRBV11-1,TRBJ2-3,TRBD2,CASSRSGIRADTQYF,TGTGCCAGCAGCCGTAGCGGGATTCGGGCAGATACGCAGTATTTT
-,TRBV30,TRBJ2-6,-,CAWSRDSGANVLTF,TGTGCCTGGAGCCGGGACTCTGGGGCCAACGTCCTGACTTTC
once,TRBV27,TRBJ2-3,TRBD2,CASSFMGGSSGRVDTQYF,TGTGCCAGCAGTTTTATGGGAGGATCGAGTGGGAGGGTAGATACGCAGTATTTT
-,TRBV10-1,TRBJ2-1,-,CASSEGGTSTNEQFF,TGCGCCAGCAGTGAAGGGGGTACTAGCACCAATGAGCAGTTCTTC